A single T cell receptor (beta chain) is shown here with its context. Its antigen is unidentified. These data belong to a study of cytomegalovirus exposure and HLA in healthy donors. Study-wide results and caveats: A later examination showed that TCR association rates differed by HLA locus, with DRB1 most and HLA-C fewest. Some V segments, TRBV6-2 and TRBV6-3 among them, were indistinguishable and were therefore excluded. Earlier findings revealed that most TCR beta V segments proved productive either about 90% or about 30% of the time.

The V and J ends lost 6 bases and 2 bases respectively, with 8 bases between them. Germline CDR1 SQVTM, CDR2 ANQGSEA. The CDR3 loop spans 11 amino acids. PCR amplification relied on 60 Vbeta primers (plus 13 Jbeta primers). Authors' analysis steps: In a later analysis, some 10 million of around 75 million unique beta chains occurred in at least two donors. Data came from immunoSEQ multiplex PCR; TCRdb stores just in-frame clones and leaves some out. V and J calls and clone size are those listed in that table; D and trimming were worked out from the DNA. The sample gives approximately 180,000 clones, about four fifths of which show up once; about 1.7% is in the top ten.

This receptor was identified in a woman between 18 and 30 years old in good health and CMV-seronegative. Sequencing was performed on PBMCs. This rearrangement joins TRBV29-1 to TRBJ2-7, with D perhaps TRBD2 (6 bases). The CDR3 coding sequence is TGCAGCGTCGGGAGTACCTACGAGCAGTACTTC. Its translation: CSVGSTYEQYF.